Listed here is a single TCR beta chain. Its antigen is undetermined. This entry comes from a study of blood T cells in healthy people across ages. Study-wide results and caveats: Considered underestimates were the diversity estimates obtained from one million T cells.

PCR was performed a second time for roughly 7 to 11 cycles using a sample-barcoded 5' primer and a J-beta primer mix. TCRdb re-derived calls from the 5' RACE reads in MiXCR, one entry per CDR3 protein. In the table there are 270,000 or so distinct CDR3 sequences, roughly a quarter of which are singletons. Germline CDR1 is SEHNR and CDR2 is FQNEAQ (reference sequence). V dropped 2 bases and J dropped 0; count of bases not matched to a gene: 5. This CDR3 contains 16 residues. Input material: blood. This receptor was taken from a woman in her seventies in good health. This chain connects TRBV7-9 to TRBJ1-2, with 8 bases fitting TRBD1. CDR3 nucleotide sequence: TGTGCCAGCAGCTTATACCTGGACAGGGCTAACTATGGCTACACCTTC. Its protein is CASSLYLDRANYGYTF. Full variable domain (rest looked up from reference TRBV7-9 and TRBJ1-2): DTGVSQNPRHKITKRGQNVTFRCDPISEHNRLYWYRQTLGQGPEFLTYFQNEAQLEKSRLLSDRFSAERPKGSFSTLEIQRTEQGDSAMYLCASSLYLDRANYGYTFGSGTRLTVV.